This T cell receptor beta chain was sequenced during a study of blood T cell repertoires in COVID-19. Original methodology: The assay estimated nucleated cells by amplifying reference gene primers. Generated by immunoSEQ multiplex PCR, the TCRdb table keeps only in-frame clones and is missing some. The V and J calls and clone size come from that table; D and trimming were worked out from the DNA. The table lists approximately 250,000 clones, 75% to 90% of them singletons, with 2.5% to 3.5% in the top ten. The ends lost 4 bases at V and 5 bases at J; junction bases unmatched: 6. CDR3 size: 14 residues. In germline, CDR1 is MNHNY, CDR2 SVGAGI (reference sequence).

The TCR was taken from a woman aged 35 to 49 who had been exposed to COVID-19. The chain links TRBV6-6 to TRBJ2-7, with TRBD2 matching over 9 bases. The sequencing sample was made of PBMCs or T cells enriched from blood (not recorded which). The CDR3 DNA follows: TGTGCCAGCAGTTCCTCTAGGACTAGCGACGAGCAGTACTTC. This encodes CASSSSRTSDEQYF.